This paragraph reports one TCR beta chain. The target of this receptor is not known. No base qualities exist here, and no much larger clone lies one base off it. Whole blood was collected in K2EDTA tubes by collaborating institutions according to the institutions' own protocols. Collaborator samples were shipped for TCRbeta analysis as frozen whole blood, isolated PBMCs, or DNA extracted from either sample type. The sample is drawn from a study of blood T cell repertoires in COVID-19 (TCRdb year 2020). About the study as a whole: The collaborator samples originated in the United States, Italy and Spain and spanned the acute and convalescent phases of COVID-19. The material from the prospective study consisted of cDNA or gDNA derived from T cells, B-cell-depleted T cells, or PBMCs. Subjects who had been exposed to COVID-19, were actively infected with it, or had recovered from it provided the deeply sampled blood TCRbeta repertoires that made up the dataset. A freely available public database, intended as a resource for researchers studying the immune response to SARS-CoV-2, is where the repertoires were released. Samples were obtained from the ongoing ImmuneRACE study (first 160 participants) and from 1,254 subjects provided by 6 global collaborators. A de-identified subject ID, COVID-19 status, age in years and sex were almost always included in the sample metadata. Where HLA class I and class II types were available, the types were taken from metadata supplied by the sample provider, not from assay-based typing. The study at large found these results: The amount of clinical and demographic metadata varied by source and participant and was provided uncurated.

Relative to germline, V is 1 base shorter and J is 2 bases shorter, with 23 bases between their ends. The germline V gene gives CDR1 as MGHRA and CDR2 as YSYEKL. The CDR3 sequence holds 19 residues, the cysteine and phenylalanine included. Of all the DNA, just the CDR3 is kept, 57 bases in frame from base 1. The immunoSEQ Assay, a bias-controlled multiplex PCR, was used to amplify TCRbeta CDR3 regions from genomic DNA. The original methods were these. The number of nucleated cells in each sample was estimated by amplification of reference gene primers within the assay. To quantify the absolute abundance of each unique TCRbeta CDR3 rearrangement, sequence reads were collapsed and filtered. Productive Simpson clonality was computed per sample as the square root of Simpson's diversity index over productive rearrangements. In TCRdb, the immuneACCESS table is reduced to in-frame sequences with V and J assigned. These tables do not hold every clone; where another copy was compared, an unresolved V gene accounts for under half, and the others remain unexplained. From that table come the V and J calls and clone size; the DNA was used to work out D and trimming. This sample comprises over 100,000 clones, about 87% of them detected only once. In total, the top ten clones hold around 10% of the sample.

The chain is made from TRBV4-1 and TRBJ1-1; a weak D assignment points to TRBD1 (6 bases agree). Sequencing input: peripheral blood. This TCR was recovered from a man aged 45 to 65 with acute or convalescent COVID-19. The bases are TGCGCCAGCAGCCAAGGACCTCAGGGGCGGCGCGATAGAAACACTGAAGCTTTCTTT. Its coded protein is CASSQGPQGRRDRNTEAFF.